Sequencing of this T cell receptor (beta chain) was carried out in a study of cytomegalovirus exposure and HLA in healthy donors. Study details: An early release of data contained approximately 85 million unique TCRs, which came from HLA-typed donors. Study-level points and caveats: Associated with HLA alleles at 0.05 false discovery rate in a later analysis were 16,951 TCR beta sequences.

The V gene end was trimmed by 6 bases and the J gene end by 1 base; junction bases not matched to a gene: 5. Germline V gene lookup returns CDR1 MNHNY and CDR2 SVGAGI (reference sequence). The CDR3 is made up of 14 amino acids. With 60 Vbeta and 13 Jbeta primers, the PCR was carried out. Only in-frame clones appear in the TCRdb table, and some are missing; sequencing was by immunoSEQ multiplex PCR. The table lists roughly 54,000 clones. In regard to this clone: Its antigen is still unknown.

The gene calls are TRBV6-6 and TRBJ1-1; 7 bases match TRBD1. The TCR sequence derives from a woman in her 30s in good health and CMV-seropositive. What was sequenced was PBMCs. The CDR3 reads CASSRQGWNTEAFF. CDR3 sequence (DNA): TGTGCCAGCAGCCGACAGGGTTGGAACACTGAAGCTTTCTTT.